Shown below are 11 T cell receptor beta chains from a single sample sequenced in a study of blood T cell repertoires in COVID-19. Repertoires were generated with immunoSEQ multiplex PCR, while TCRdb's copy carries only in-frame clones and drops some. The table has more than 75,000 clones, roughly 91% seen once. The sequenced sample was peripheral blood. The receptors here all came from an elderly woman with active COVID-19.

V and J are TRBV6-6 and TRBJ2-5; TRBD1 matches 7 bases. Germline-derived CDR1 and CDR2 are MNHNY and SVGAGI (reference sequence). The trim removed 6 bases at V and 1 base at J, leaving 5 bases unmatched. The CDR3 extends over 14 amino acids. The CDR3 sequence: CASRLTGVQETQYF. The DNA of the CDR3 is TGTGCCAGCAGGCTAACAGGGGTCCAAGAGACCCAGTACTTC.

CDR3 sequence reads: CASRGQGAGGYTF. The CDR3 bases are TGTGCCAGCAGGGGACAGGGCGCAGGTGGCTACACCTTC. The rearrangement joins TRBV2 to TRBJ1-2, with 9 bases aligning to TRBD1. CDR1 SNHLY and CDR2 FYNNEI come from the germline V gene. J lost 7 bases, V lost 6 bases, and 6 bases had no gene match. The CDR3 consists of 13 residues.

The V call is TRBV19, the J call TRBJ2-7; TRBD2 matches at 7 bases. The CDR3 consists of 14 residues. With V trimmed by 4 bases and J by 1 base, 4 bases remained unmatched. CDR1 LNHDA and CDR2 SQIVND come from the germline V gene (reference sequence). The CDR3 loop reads CASSTTSDSYEQYF. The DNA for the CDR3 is TGTGCCAGTAGTACCACTAGCGATTCCTACGAGCAGTACTTC.

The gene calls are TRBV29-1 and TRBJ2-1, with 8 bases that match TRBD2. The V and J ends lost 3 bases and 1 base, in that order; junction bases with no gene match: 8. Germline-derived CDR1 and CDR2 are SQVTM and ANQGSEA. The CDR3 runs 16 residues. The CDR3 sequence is CSVDRLAGTSYNEQFF. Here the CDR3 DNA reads TGCAGCGTTGACCGTTTAGCGGGAACTTCCTACAATGAGCAGTTCTTC.

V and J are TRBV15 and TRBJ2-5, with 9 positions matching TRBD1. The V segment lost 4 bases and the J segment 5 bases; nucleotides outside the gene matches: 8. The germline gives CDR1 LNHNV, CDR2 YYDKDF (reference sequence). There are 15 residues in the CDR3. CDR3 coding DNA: TGTGCCACCAGCACCGCCGGGACAGGGAGGGAGACCCAGTACTTC. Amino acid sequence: CATSTAGTGRETQYF.

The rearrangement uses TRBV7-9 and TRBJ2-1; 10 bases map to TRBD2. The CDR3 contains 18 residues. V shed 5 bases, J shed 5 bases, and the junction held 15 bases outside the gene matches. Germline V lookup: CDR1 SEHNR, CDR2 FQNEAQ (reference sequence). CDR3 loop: CASSPSGGTSVGHNEQFF. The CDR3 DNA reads TGTGCCAGCAGCCCTAGTGGTGGGACTAGCGTGGGTCACAATGAGCAGTTCTTC.

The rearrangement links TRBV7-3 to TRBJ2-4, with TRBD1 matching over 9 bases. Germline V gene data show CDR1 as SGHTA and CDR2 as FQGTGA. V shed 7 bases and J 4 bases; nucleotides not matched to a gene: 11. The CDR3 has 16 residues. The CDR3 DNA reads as TGTGCCAGCAAAATCCGTCGTGGACAGGGGAAAAACATTCAGTACTTC. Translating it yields CASKIRRGQGKNIQYF.

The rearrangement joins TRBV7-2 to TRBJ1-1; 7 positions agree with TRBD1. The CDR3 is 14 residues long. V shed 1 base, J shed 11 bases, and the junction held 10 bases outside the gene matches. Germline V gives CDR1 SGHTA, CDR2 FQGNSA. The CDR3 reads CASSLGQGKSEAFF. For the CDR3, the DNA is TGTGCCAGCAGCTTAGGACAGGGTAAAAGTGAGGCTTTCTTT.

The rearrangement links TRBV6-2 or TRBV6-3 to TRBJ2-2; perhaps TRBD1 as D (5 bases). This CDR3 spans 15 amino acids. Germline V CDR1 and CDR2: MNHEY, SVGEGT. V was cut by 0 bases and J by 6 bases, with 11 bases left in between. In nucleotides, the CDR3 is TGTGCCAGCAGTTACTCGAGGCAGGGCGCCGGGGAGCTGTTTTTT. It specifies CASSYSRQGAGELFF.

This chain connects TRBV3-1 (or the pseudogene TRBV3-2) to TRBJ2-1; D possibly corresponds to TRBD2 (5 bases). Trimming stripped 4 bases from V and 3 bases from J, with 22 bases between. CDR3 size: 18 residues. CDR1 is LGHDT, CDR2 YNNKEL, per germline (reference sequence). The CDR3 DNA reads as TGTGCCAGCAGCCCAATCCGGGGTGCAGGCTGGGTCTACAATGAGCAGTTCTTC. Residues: CASSPIRGAGWVYNEQFF.

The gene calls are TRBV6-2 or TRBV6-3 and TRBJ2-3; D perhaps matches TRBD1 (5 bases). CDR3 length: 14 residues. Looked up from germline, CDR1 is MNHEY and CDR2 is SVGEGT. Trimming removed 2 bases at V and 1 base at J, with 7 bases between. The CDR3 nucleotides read TGTGCCAGCAGTTACGTGACAGGCACAGATACGCAGTATTTT. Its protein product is CASSYVTGTDTQYF.